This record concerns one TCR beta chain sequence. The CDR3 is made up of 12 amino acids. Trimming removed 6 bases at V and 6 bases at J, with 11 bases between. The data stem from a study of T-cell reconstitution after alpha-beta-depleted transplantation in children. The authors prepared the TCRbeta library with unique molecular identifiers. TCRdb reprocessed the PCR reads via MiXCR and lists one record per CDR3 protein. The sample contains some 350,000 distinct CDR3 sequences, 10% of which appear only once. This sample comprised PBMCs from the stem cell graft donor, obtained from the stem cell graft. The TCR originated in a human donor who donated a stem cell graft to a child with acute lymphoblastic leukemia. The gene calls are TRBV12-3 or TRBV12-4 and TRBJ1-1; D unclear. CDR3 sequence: CASSLGPAEAFF. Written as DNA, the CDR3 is TGTGCCAGCAGCCTGGGTCCCGCTGAAGCTTTCTTT.